The 31 T cell receptor beta chains below all came from one sample that was sequenced in a study of T cells in Graves' hyperthyroidism and ophthalmopathy. Using RNA transcripts as the source, TCR beta CDR3 regions were amplified. Carried out on the TCR CDR3, a first-round RT-PCR used the HTBI primer set. TCRdb called the multiplex PCR reads again in MiXCR, with one record for every CDR3 protein. The sample yields hundreds of thousands of distinct CDR3 sequences, about two fifths seen once. The sequenced sample consisted of blood. The receptors shown here come from a man younger than 35 with Graves' hyperthyroidism.

This clonotype came up once. The chain links TRBV7-8 to TRBJ1-1; 10 bases agree with TRBD1. V gave up 4 bases and J gave up 4 bases; unmatched junction bases: 9. In germline, CDR1 is SGHVS, CDR2 FQNEAQ. The length of the CDR3 is 16 residues. CDR3 sequence: CASSYTGTGVITEAFF. In DNA form, the CDR3 reads TGTGCCAGCAGCTACACCGGGACAGGGGTCATCACTGAAGCTTTCTTT. Full variable domain (remainder filled in from reference TRBV7-8 and TRBJ1-1): GAGVSQSPRYKVAKRGQDVALRCDPISGHVSLFWYQQALGQGPEFLTYFQNEAQLDKSGLPSDRFFAERPEGSVSTLKIQRTQQEDSAVYLCASSYTGTGVITEAFFGQGTRLTVV.

Many counts were recorded for this clonotype. V is TRBV7-9 and J is TRBJ1-1; D not certain. This CDR3 is built from 14 residues. Germline CDR1 and CDR2: SEHNR and FQNEAQ (reference sequence). V lost 2 bases and J 0 bases, leaving 7 bases between the germline ends. CDR3 nucleotides: TGTGCCAGCAGCTTACCAGACTTGAACACTGAAGCTTTCTTT. Its translation is CASSLPDLNTEAFF. Variable domain in full (rest from reference TRBV7-9 and TRBJ1-1): DTGVSQNPRHKITKRGQNVTFRCDPISEHNRLYWYRQTLGQGPEFLTYFQNEAQLEKSRLLSDRFSAERPKGSFSTLEIQRTEQGDSAMYLCASSLPDLNTEAFFGQGTRLTVV.

The chain combines TRBV7-2 with TRBJ2-7; tentative D call: TRBD2 (6 bases). The germline V gene has CDR1 SGHTA and CDR2 FQGNSA. The CDR3 is made up of 16 amino acids. V was cut by 5 bases and J by 5 bases, with 22 bases left in between. CDR3 bases: TGTGCCAGCAGCCAAGATTCAGCCTCTTGGGGGGACGAGCAGTACTTC. Translating it yields CASSQDSASWGDEQYF. The complete variable domain, with remaining parts taken from reference TRBV7-2 and TRBJ2-7, reads GAGVSQSPSNKVTEKGKDVELRCDPISGHTALYWYRQSLGQGLEFLIYFQGNSAPDKSGLPSDRFSAERTGGSVSTLTIQRTQQEDSAVYLCASSQDSASWGDEQYFGPGTRLTVT.

This rearrangement joins TRBV9 to TRBJ1-1; D remains ambiguous. The length of the CDR3 is 15 residues. With 4 bases removed from V and 1 base from J, the gap between germline ends came to 14 bases. Germline V CDR1 and CDR2: SGDLS, YYNGEE. The CDR3 reads CASSPLAGANTEAFF. The CDR3 DNA reads TGTGCCAGCAGCCCCCTCGCAGGTGCGAACACTGAAGCTTTCTTT.

This clonotype was counted at least ten times. V is TRBV2 and J is TRBJ1-5; possible D gene TRBD1, 5 bases. Germline CDR1 is SNHLY and CDR2 is FYNNEI. The CDR3 consists of 13 residues. Deletions cut 1 base from V and 6 bases from J, with 7 bases between. CDR3 amino acids: CASSEGGSQPQHF. CDR3 DNA: TGTGCCAGCAGTGAAGGGGGGAGTCAGCCCCAGCATTTT.

The V call is TRBV13, the J call TRBJ1-1; D unclear. Trimming removed 5 bases at V and 5 bases at J, with 12 bases between. The CDR3 has 13 amino acids. CDR1 and CDR2 (germline): PRHDT, FYEKMQ (reference sequence). As DNA, the CDR3 is TGTGCCAGCAGCCCCCCGAGCGTGACTGAAGCTTTCTTT. Its protein is CASSPPSVTEAFF.

The gene calls are TRBV19 and TRBJ1-2; D is undetermined. Per the germline V gene, CDR1 is LNHDA and CDR2 is SQIVND (reference sequence). This CDR3 is built from 12 residues. The ends were cut back, 7 bases at V and 12 bases at J, with 18 bases in the middle. The CDR3 DNA follows: TGTGCCAGTAATCGGGAGTTGTCTGGAAACACCTTC. This codes for CASNRELSGNTF.

This clonotype was seen repeatedly, ten times or more. V and J are TRBV7-6 and TRBJ2-7; no clear D. Germline loops: CDR1 SGHVS, CDR2 FNYEAQ. The CDR3 covers 11 residues. DNA of the CDR3: TGTGCATCCGGGTCAGCCTACGAGCAGTACTTC. This sequence encodes CASGSAYEQYF. The complete variable domain, with remaining parts taken from reference TRBV7-6 and TRBJ2-7, reads GAGVSQSPRYKVTKRGQDVALRCDPISGHVSLYWYRQALGQGPEFLTYFNYEAQQDKSGLPNDRFSAERPEGSISTLTIQRTEQRDSAMYRCASGSAYEQYFGPGTRLTVT.

This clonotype has ten or more counts. V is TRBV5-1 and J is TRBJ1-5; perhaps TRBD1 as D (5 bases). The CDR3 contains 14 residues. Looked up from germline, CDR1 is SGHRS and CDR2 is YFSETQ. Trimming took off 0 bases at V and 3 bases at J, with 7 bases between the two ends. CDR3 region: CASSLEGNNQPQHF. DNA of the CDR3: TGCGCCAGCAGCTTGGAGGGGAACAATCAGCCCCAGCATTTT.

About this clonotype: One base away lies a much larger clone, so this may be a sequencing read error. This chain connects TRBV7-9 to TRBJ1-3; TRBD1 might be the D (6 bases). The germline gives CDR1 SEHNR, CDR2 FQNEAQ (reference sequence). With 6 bases removed from V and 0 bases from J, the gap between germline ends came to 9 bases. The CDR3 spans 14 residues. The CDR3 spells CASRIGGSGNTIYF. CDR3 DNA: TGTGCCAGCAGGATAGGGGGCTCTGGAAACACCATATATTTT.

This clonotype appeared a few times. CDR3 in DNA: TGTGCCAGCACCATTGGACTTCTGAATGGCTACACCTTC. This gives the protein CASTIGLLNGYTF. The chain links TRBV10-3 to TRBJ1-2; D unresolved. This CDR3 has 13 amino acids. Trimming pared 10 bases from V and 6 bases from J, leaving 18 bases between. Germline-derived CDR1 and CDR2 are ENHRY and SYGVKD.

This clonotype was counted a single time. This clone may be a read error of a much larger clone one base away. CDR3 sequence reads: CASSKGRNDQPQHF. The CDR3 bases are TGTGCCAGTAGTAAGGGCAGGAATGACCAGCCCCAGCATTTT. The V and J genes are TRBV19 and TRBJ1-5; D unresolved. V was trimmed by 4 bases and J by 7 bases, leaving 14 bases between them. The germline V gene encodes CDR1 LNHDA and CDR2 SQIVND (reference sequence). The CDR3 is 14 residues long.

As DNA, the CDR3 is TGCAGCGTTAGTAAGGCAGGGGGAGAAGAGACCCAGTACTTC. Its protein product is CSVSKAGGEETQYF. J is TRBJ2-5 and V is TRBV29-1; 7 bases line up with TRBD1. With 5 bases clipped from V and 3 bases from J, the junction kept 9 bases outside the gene matches. CDR1 is SQVTM and CDR2 is ANQGSEA in the germline V gene. The CDR3 covers 14 residues.

V usage is TRBV20-1 and J usage is TRBJ2-2; the match to TRBD2 covers 11 bases. This CDR3 region has 14 residues. The trim removed 5 bases at V and 6 bases at J, leaving 5 bases unmatched. Germline lookup yields CDR1 DFQATT and CDR2 SNEGSKA (reference sequence). CDR3 sequence: CSAFSGRAAGELFF. In DNA, the CDR3 is TGCAGTGCTTTTAGCGGGAGGGCGGCCGGGGAGCTGTTTTTT.

There are a few counts of this clonotype. The V gene is TRBV24-1, the J gene TRBJ1-5, with 7 bases aligning to TRBD1. CDR1 and CDR2 (germline): KGHDR, SFDVKD. The junction had 5 bases not matched to a gene; V was cut back by 6 bases and J by 4 bases. This CDR3 comprises 14 residues. Here the CDR3 DNA reads TGTGCCACCAGTAAAGGGGGCGCAAATCAGCCCCAGCATTTT. Protein sequence: CATSKGGANQPQHF.

This clonotype was detected only a few times. The rearrangement joins TRBV2 to TRBJ1-5, with 7 bases that match TRBD1. Germline V gene sequence: CDR1 SNHLY, CDR2 FYNNEI. V was pared by 7 bases and J by 0 bases, with 12 bases of the junction left unmatched. CDR3 length: 17 residues. The chain's CDR3 is CASNTLRDSSSNQPQHF. DNA for the CDR3: TGTGCCAGCAACACTCTCAGGGACAGCTCTAGCAATCAGCCCCAGCATTTT.

Details on this clonotype: The final CDR3 position lacks the conserved phenylalanine or tryptophan, pointing to a likely read error. The chain has TRBV20-1 and TRBJ1-1; D is unresolved. The V end was cut by 6 bases, the J end by 1 base, with 15 bases between. The CDR3 consists of 14 residues. Germline CDR1 reads DFQATT; CDR2 reads SNEGSKA (reference sequence). CDR3 coding DNA: TGCAGTGCCTCACTTGGGCACCCGAACACTGAAGCTTTCTCT. It codes for CSASLGHPNTEAFS.

A note on this clonotype: A clone one base away is much larger, so this may be a read error. The chain employs TRBV19 and TRBJ2-5; a possible D gene is TRBD2 (6 bases). V was clipped by 10 bases and J by 9 bases, with 15 bases between them. This CDR3 comprises 11 residues. Germline V gene lookup returns CDR1 LNHDA and CDR2 SQIVND (reference sequence). The CDR3 spells CATASVEAQYF. The CDR3 DNA sequence: TGTGCCACAGCTAGCGTTGAGGCCCAGTACTTC.

The gene calls are TRBV5-1 and TRBJ1-1; D not resolved. This CDR3 is built from 15 residues. V dropped 2 bases and J dropped 0 bases, with 11 bases sitting between them. The germline V gene has CDR1 SGHRS and CDR2 YFSETQ. CDR3 nucleotides: TGCGCCAGCAGCTTTATTGGATCTCTGAACACTGAAGCTTTCTTT. Translating it yields CASSFIGSLNTEAFF.

With regard to this clonotype: Possible read error: a much larger clone is one base away. This chain uses TRBV7-9 with TRBJ2-5, with 8 bases fitting TRBD1. Trimming at V came to 5 bases and at J to 2 bases, leaving 7 bases not matched to a gene. The germline V gene has CDR1 SEHNR and CDR2 FQNEAQ (reference sequence). The CDR3 totals 15 residues. As DNA, the CDR3 is TGTGCCAGCAGCAATCCTCGGACAGGGCAAGAGACCCAGTACTTC. This encodes CASSNPRTGQETQYF.

The sample holds a few counts of this clonotype. The chain joins TRBV2 to TRBJ2-7, with 11 nucleotides matching TRBD1. Germline V gives CDR1 SNHLY, CDR2 FYNNEI. Trimming removed 7 bases from V and 2 bases from J; junction bases left unmatched: 4. The CDR3 runs to 14 residues. The chain's CDR3 is CASKGQGGPYEQYF. The CDR3 DNA follows: TGTGCCAGCAAGGGACAGGGGGGCCCCTACGAGCAGTACTTC.

The chain uses TRBV15 and TRBJ1-4; the D gene is possibly TRBD1 (6 bases). The germline V gene encodes CDR1 LNHNV and CDR2 YYDKDF (reference sequence). Deletions cut 5 bases from V and 10 bases from J, with 14 bases between. The CDR3 length is 13 residues. This CDR3 is CATSSNRDRKLFF. CDR3 sequence (DNA): TGTGCCACCAGCTCCAACAGGGATAGAAAACTGTTTTTT.

The chain employs TRBV7-2 and TRBJ1-3, with TRBD1 matching 7 bases. Germline lookup yields CDR1 SGHTA and CDR2 FQGNSA. This CDR3 is built from 15 residues. The J segment lost 4 bases and the V segment lost 3 bases, leaving 6 bases of the junction unmatched. The CDR3 here is CASSLEGAQGNTIYF. CDR3 DNA: TGTGCCAGCAGCTTGGAGGGGGCGCAAGGAAACACCATATATTTT.

The chain has TRBV29-1 and TRBJ2-7, with 10 nucleotides matching TRBD1. The CDR3 is 12 amino acids. V was clipped by 7 bases and J by 4 bases; unmatched bases: 4. Per the germline V gene, CDR1 is SQVTM and CDR2 is ANQGSEA. CDR3 nucleotide sequence: TGCAGCGGACAGGGGGCCGGGTACGAGCAGTACTTC. Residues: CSGQGAGYEQYF.

As DNA, the CDR3 is TGCAGTGCGAGCCCAGGGCCGGGAGGCTACACCTTC. It encodes CSASPGPGGYTF. This chain links TRBV20-1 with TRBJ1-2; perhaps TRBD1 as D (5 bases). The CDR3 has 12 residues. Germline-derived CDR1 and CDR2 are DFQATT and SNEGSKA (reference sequence). The ends were cut back, 6 bases at V and 8 bases at J, with 16 bases in the middle.

The chain joins TRBV5-1 to TRBJ2-2; D may be TRBD1 (6 bases). V dropped 0 bases and J dropped 2 bases, with 11 bases sitting between them. Per the germline V gene, CDR1 is SGHRS and CDR2 is YFSETQ. This CDR3 spans 16 amino acids. CDR3 sequence reads: CASSLGHRENTGELFF. For the CDR3, the DNA is TGCGCCAGCAGCTTGGGTCACAGGGAAAACACCGGGGAGCTGTTTTTT.

The chain is built from TRBV10-3 and TRBJ2-5, with 9 bases lining up with TRBD1. V lost 3 bases, J lost 3 bases, and 5 bases stayed unmatched. The CDR3 sequence is 15 residues long. CDR1 ENHRY and CDR2 SYGVKD come from the germline V gene. CDR3 DNA: TGTGCCATCAGTGACGACAGGGGGGGGGAAGAGACCCAGTACTTC. Its translation: CAISDDRGGEETQYF.

The gene calls are TRBV29-1 and TRBJ2-1, with 9 bases lining up with TRBD1. This CDR3 spans 14 amino acids. Germline V gene lookup returns CDR1 SQVTM and CDR2 ANQGSEA. Losses at the gene ends were 1 base for V and 4 bases for J; bases not matched to a gene: 2. In DNA form, the CDR3 reads TGCAGCGTTGAAGGGACAGGGGTATACAATGAGCAGTTCTTC. This gives the protein CSVEGTGVYNEQFF.

This clonotype has ten or more counts. The rearrangement joins TRBV14 to TRBJ1-6; D gene ambiguous. Trimming took 1 base from V and 7 from J, leaving 5 bases between them. Germline lookup yields CDR1 SGHDN and CDR2 FVKESK. The CDR3 is 13 residues long. The CDR3 nucleotides read TGTGCCAGCAGCCAAGTGACAAATTCACCCCTCCACTTT. Its translation: CASSQVTNSPLHF.

A few counts support this clonotype. The chain has TRBV7-2 and TRBJ2-5; D is possibly TRBD1 (5 bases). V was pared by 5 bases and J by 4 bases, with 20 bases between. The CDR3 contains 16 residues. Looked up from germline, CDR1 is SGHTA and CDR2 is FQGNSA. The DNA for the CDR3 is TGTGCCAGCAGCGCCCTGACAGCCAGCTCTGGAGAGACCCAGTACTTC. It translates to CASSALTASSGETQYF.

This clonotype came up many times. The V call is TRBV7-9, the J call TRBJ1-1; possible D gene TRBD1, 5 bases. CDR1 SEHNR and CDR2 FQNEAQ come from the germline V gene (reference sequence). With 3 bases removed from V and 10 bases from J, the gap between germline ends came to 12 bases. The CDR3 contains 12 residues. In DNA, the CDR3 is TGTGCCAGCAGCTTTGGACAAGACGGAGCTTTCTTT. It yields the protein CASSFGQDGAFF.